This entry lists 14 T cell receptor beta chains sequenced from one sample in a study of regulatory T cells in long-lasting Graves disease. Time point described: newly diagnosed GD, antithyroid drugs for less than 3 months. Extracted RNA from PBMCs served as the source of the TCR library. In building TCR beta libraries, iRepertoire HTBI primers were used together with Arm-PCR of CDR3 regions. TCRdb re-called the multiplex PCR reads with MiXCR, one entry per CDR3 protein. The data hold around 330,000 distinct CDR3 sequences, with 18% observed a single time. The source was peripheral blood mononuclear cells (PBMCs), collected at new diagnosis, from a patient treated with antithyroid drugs. The origin of the receptors is a female donor with Graves disease.

In its sample, this clonotype was seen many times. The chain has TRBV7-9 and TRBJ2-7, with 9 bases aligning to TRBD2. The CDR3 runs to 13 residues. The J segment lost 2 bases and the V segment lost 11 bases, leaving 7 bases of the junction unmatched. The V gene's germline CDR1 is SEHNR and CDR2 FQNEAQ (reference sequence). CDR3 bases: TGTGCCGCGGGAGGGGCGGGGACCTACGAGCAGTACTTC. The encoded protein is CAAGGAGTYEQYF.

This clonotype was detected ten times or more. The chain uses TRBV9 and TRBJ2-3; a weak D match, TRBD2 (6 bases). Trimming took off 4 bases at V and 3 bases at J, with 18 bases between the two ends. Germline values: CDR1 SGDLS, CDR2 YYNGEE. The CDR3 covers 16 residues. The chain's CDR3 is CASSPPRAGSTDTQYF. CDR3 in DNA: TGTGCCAGCAGCCCCCCGAGGGCCGGGAGTACAGATACGCAGTATTTT.

Points on this clonotype: This likely came from a read error, as a far larger clone is one base away. This chain links TRBV6-1 with TRBJ1-5, with D possibly being TRBD1 (5 bases). This CDR3 contains 16 residues. V gave up 6 bases and J gave up 6 bases, with 21 bases separating them. Looked up from germline, CDR1 is MNHNS and CDR2 is SASEGT. The CDR3 nucleotides are TGTGCCAGCAGCTTAGGCCGGGGGATTCAAGTTCAGCCCCAGCATTTT. It translates to CASSLGRGIQVQPQHF.

J is TRBJ2-1 and V is TRBV20-1, with 11 bases fitting TRBD2. Trimming took 6 bases from V and 6 from J; bases not matched to a gene: 7. This CDR3 spans 14 amino acids. Germline V CDR1 and CDR2: DFQATT, SNEGSKA (reference sequence). The CDR3 region is CSATGTSGGNEQFF. The DNA of the CDR3 is TGCAGTGCGACCGGGACTAGCGGCGGCAATGAGCAGTTCTTC.

This clonotype was counted many times. The chain is built from TRBV28 and TRBJ2-7; TRBD2 might be the D (7 bases). Germline V gene data show CDR1 as MDHEN and CDR2 as SYDVKM. V dropped 5 bases and J dropped 5 bases, with 10 bases sitting between them. This CDR3 contains 12 residues. CDR3 region: CASSRGADEQYF. The CDR3 coding sequence is TGTGCCAGCAGTCGGGGGGCGGACGAGCAGTACTTC.

V and J are TRBV10-3 and TRBJ2-5, with D tentatively TRBD1 or TRBD2 (5 bases each). With the DNA end fitting TRBJ2-1 better, the J assignment may be wrong. CDR3 length: 15 residues. Germline-derived CDR1 and CDR2 are ENHRY and SYGVKD. CDR3 coding DNA: TGTGCCACTCGAGGGGAAGCGAAGTCCTTCTATGAGCAGTTCTTC. It codes for CATRGEAKSFYEQFF.

In its sample, this clonotype was seen many times. The rearrangement joins TRBV7-6 to TRBJ1-4, with D perhaps TRBD1 (6 bases). CDR1 is SGHVS and CDR2 is FNYEAQ in the germline V gene. There are 15 residues in the CDR3. Deletions cut 4 bases from V and 5 bases from J, with 14 bases between. The CDR3 sequence: CASSYLTGVNEKLFF. The CDR3 region has the DNA TGTGCCAGCAGCTATCTGACAGGAGTAAATGAAAAACTGTTTTTT.

This clonotype was seen many times. V usage is TRBV12-3 or TRBV12-4 and J usage is TRBJ1-2; D is unclear. The CDR3 loop spans 12 amino acids. With 3 bases removed from V and 8 bases from J, the gap between germline ends came to 10 bases. CDR3 DNA sequence: TGTGCCAGCAGTTTCTTGGGCTACGGCTACACCTTC. Translated: CASSFLGYGYTF.

This clonotype was seen at least ten times. The chain uses TRBV28 and TRBJ1-1; D perhaps matches TRBD1 (6 bases). Trimming left V 7 bases short and J 0 bases short, with 15 bases between. The CDR3 extends over 15 amino acids. The germline V gene encodes CDR1 MDHEN and CDR2 SYDVKM. The CDR3 is CASTTQQGMNTEAFF. Written as DNA, the CDR3 is TGTGCCAGCACAACCCAACAGGGCATGAACACTGAAGCTTTCTTT.

The sample holds many counts of this clonotype. V is TRBV19 and J is TRBJ2-3, with D tentatively TRBD1 (6 bases). Trimming removed 4 bases at V and 8 bases at J, with 19 bases between. The CDR3 consists of 15 residues. Germline lookup yields CDR1 LNHDA and CDR2 SQIVND (reference sequence). The CDR3 DNA reads TGTGCCAGTAGTAAGGCAGGGGTGGTTGGTGGTACGCAGTATTTT. Translated, it gives CASSKAGVVGGTQYF.

This clonotype was observed at least ten times. The rearrangement joins TRBV7-8 to TRBJ1-6, with TRBD1 matching over 8 bases. The CDR3 has 14 amino acids. CDR1 and CDR2 (germline): SGHVS, FQNEAQ. V was clipped by 3 bases and J by 8 bases; unmatched bases: 3. The CDR3 DNA sequence: TGTGCCAGCAGCTTCCAGACAGGGGATTCACCCCTCCACTTT. It encodes CASSFQTGDSPLHF.

This clonotype appeared many times. The chain couples TRBV10-1 to TRBJ2-2; D ambiguous. Germline assignment: CDR1 WNHNN and CDR2 SYGVQD (reference sequence). The CDR3 is 15 residues long. V lost 0 bases and J 5 bases, leaving 10 bases between the germline ends. Here the CDR3 DNA reads TGCGCCAGCAGTGAGTCGAGGAGCAATACCGGGGAGCTGTTTTTT. Residues: CASSESRSNTGELFF.

With respect to this clonotype: This clone may be a read error of a much larger clone one base away. The rearrangement uses TRBV2 and TRBJ2-7; TRBD2 agrees at 14 bases. Trimming at V came to 6 bases and at J to 2 bases, leaving 12 bases not matched to a gene. CDR3 length: 18 amino acids. From germline, CDR1 is SNHLY and CDR2 FYNNEI. The DNA for the CDR3 is TGTGCCAGCAGAGGTGGGGGACTAGCGGGAGAACCCCCCTACGAGCAGTACTTC. Protein: CASRGGGLAGEPPYEQYF.

This clonotype was counted a few times. This chain joins TRBV6-1 and TRBJ2-7; 8 bases line up with TRBD1. From germline, CDR1 is MNHNS and CDR2 SASEGT. The CDR3 consists of 14 residues. V shed 6 bases and J 3 bases; nucleotides not matched to a gene: 7. The CDR3 nucleotides read TGTGCCAGCAGCGAGGGACAGGTCGGCTACGAGCAGTACTTC. Amino acids: CASSEGQVGYEQYF.